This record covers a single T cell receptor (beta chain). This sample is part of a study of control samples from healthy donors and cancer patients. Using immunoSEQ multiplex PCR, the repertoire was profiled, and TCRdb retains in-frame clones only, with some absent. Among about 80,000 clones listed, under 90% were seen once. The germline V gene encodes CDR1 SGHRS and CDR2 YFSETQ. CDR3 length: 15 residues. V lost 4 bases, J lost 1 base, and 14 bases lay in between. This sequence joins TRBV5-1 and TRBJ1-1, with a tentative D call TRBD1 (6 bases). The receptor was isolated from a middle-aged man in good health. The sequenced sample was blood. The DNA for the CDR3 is TGCGCCAGCAGCGCCCGGGTGGGGGCGAACACTGAAGCTTTCTTT. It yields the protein CASSARVGANTEAFF.